These T cell receptor beta chains were read from a single sample in a study of T-cell reconstitution after alpha-beta-depleted transplantation in children. One entry per CDR3 protein, called by TCRdb with MiXCR from the PCR reads. The sample records some 460,000 distinct CDR3 sequences, about a sixth being singletons. Sequenced material: PBMCs, mostly from graft donor cells, taken 360 days after TCRalphabeta/CD19-depleted stem cell transplant. Receptor source: a boy younger than two who had a stem cell transplant for Wiskott-Aldrich syndrome, so the T cells may come from the graft donor. Each CDR3 is given without its conserved first and last residue. The D gene is left open where the match is weak. Rows may omit the clone size; those that give it use once, few, many or a size class.

TRBV3-1,-,-,TRBJ2-5,ASSAPWVYLRETQY
TRBV6-1,-,TRBD1,TRBJ2-7,ASSFDRGGFYEQY
TRBV4-1,medium-sized,TRBD2,TRBJ2-7,ASSVKRGSYEQY
TRBV30,-,TRBD2,TRBJ2-1,AHTPSGRAHEQF
TRBV14,few,TRBD1,TRBJ2-6,ASSQLTGASGANVLT
TRBV5-1,few,-,TRBJ2-7,ASRSETTGKKSYEQY
TRBV7-2,few,-,TRBJ2-3,ASSPRGASAGTDTQY
TRBV7-9,-,-,TRBJ2-5,ASSSKSGAGFQETQY
TRBV12-3/TRBV12-4,-,TRBD2,TRBJ2-1,ASSFWTSGRFEQF
TRBV5-1,few,-,TRBJ2-5,ASSFPPEETQY
TRBV5-1,-,TRBD2,TRBJ2-4,ASSWGLAGVDIQY
TRBV10-3,-,TRBD2,TRBJ2-7,AISASGVTYEQY
TRBV7-9,many,-,TRBJ2-1,ASSFSGKRRYNEQF
TRBV3-1,-,TRBD1,TRBJ1-1,ASSPRTGLMNTEAF
TRBV7-9,many,-,TRBJ1-2,ASSPFGGYGYT
TRBV29-1,once,TRBD2,TRBJ2-7,SVSGRGGYEQY
TRBV20-1,few,TRBD1,TRBJ2-3,SATEVRDREPDTQY
TRBV20-1,-,TRBD2,TRBJ2-7,SANPSGGAYEQY
TRBV4-1,-,TRBD1,TRBJ2-5,ASSQEGTGLLETQY
TRBV9,-,TRBD1,TRBJ2-6,ASSVAPGQSFSGANVLT
TRBV25-1,-,TRBD1,TRBJ2-5,ASSDGGQGIRETQY
TRBV4-3,few,-,TRBJ2-7,ASSQAPSYEQY
TRBV5-1,few,TRBD1,TRBJ2-2,ASSSDVGTGNTGELF
TRBV4-1,-,-,TRBJ2-7,ASSQGPGIFYEQY
TRBV12-3/TRBV12-4,-,-,TRBJ2-6,ASSLRGGAGANVLT
TRBV6-1,-,-,TRBJ2-2,ASSATGGNTGELF
TRBV28,-,-,TRBJ2-1,ASSPSIQGFNEQF
TRBV5-1,few,-,TRBJ2-1,ASSTLSRPTYNEQF
TRBV2,-,TRBD1,TRBJ2-7,ASSDRGRRTSYEQY
TRBV7-9,few,TRBD2,TRBJ2-1,ASSPPGLASYNEQF
TRBV4-1,-,TRBD1,TRBJ1-4,ASRSETEGTGIPGDEKLF
TRBV12-3/TRBV12-4,few,-,TRBJ2-7,ASSFLRDGSRRYEQY